This T cell receptor beta chain was captured in a study of blood T cell repertoires in COVID-19. Overall study context: Researchers got acute and convalescent COVID-19 samples from the United States, Italy and Spain.

Only in-frame clones appear in the TCRdb table, and some are missing; sequencing was by immunoSEQ multiplex PCR. The sample lists under 250,000 clones; roughly nine tenths were seen once. This CDR3 has 13 amino acids. Germline loops: CDR1 MNHEY, CDR2 SVGAGI. The V end lost 7 bases, the J end lost 3 bases, and 10 bases lay between the germline ends. This clone came up once. The specimen sequenced was peripheral blood. This sequence was found in a man aged 55 to 70 with COVID-19, enrolled during active disease. The gene calls are TRBV6-5 and TRBJ1-5, with D possibly being TRBD1 (6 bases). CDR3: CASNTGNNQPQHF. CDR3 DNA sequence: TGTGCCAGCAATACAGGGAACAATCAGCCCCAGCATTTT.